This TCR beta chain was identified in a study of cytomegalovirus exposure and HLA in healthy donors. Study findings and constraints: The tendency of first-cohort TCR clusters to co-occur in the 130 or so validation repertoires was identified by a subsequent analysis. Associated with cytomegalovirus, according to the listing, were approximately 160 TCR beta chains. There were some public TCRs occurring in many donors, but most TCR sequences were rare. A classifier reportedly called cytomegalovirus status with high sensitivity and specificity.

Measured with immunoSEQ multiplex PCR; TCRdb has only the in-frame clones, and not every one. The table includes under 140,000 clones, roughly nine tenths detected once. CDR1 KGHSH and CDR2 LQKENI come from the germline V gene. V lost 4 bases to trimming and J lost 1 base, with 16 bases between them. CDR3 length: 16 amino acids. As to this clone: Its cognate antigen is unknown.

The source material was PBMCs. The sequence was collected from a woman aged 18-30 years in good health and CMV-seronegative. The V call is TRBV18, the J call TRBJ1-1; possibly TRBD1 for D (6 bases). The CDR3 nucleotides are TGTGCCAGCTCACTCGGACAGAATCAAGGGAACACTGAAGCTTTCTTT. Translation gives CASSLGQNQGNTEAFF.